A single sample is the source of the 9 T cell receptor beta chains below, sequenced in a study of blood T cell repertoires in COVID-19. Sequenced by immunoSEQ multiplex PCR; TCRdb stores in-frame clones only, minus some. The table has under 85,000 clones, roughly 82% seen once. The source material was peripheral blood. The receptors were sampled from a man aged 45-65 years with acute or convalescent COVID-19.

This clone was seen more than once but under ten times. The J gene is TRBJ2-7, the V gene TRBV5-1; TRBD1 agrees at 7 bases. The ends lost 4 bases at V and 3 bases at J; junction bases unmatched: 7. This CDR3 region has 14 residues. CDR1 SGHRS and CDR2 YFSETQ come from the germline V gene. The CDR3: CASSEPGQSYEQYF. The DNA of the CDR3 is TGCGCCAGCAGCGAACCGGGACAGAGCTACGAGCAGTACTTC.

This chain joins TRBV5-5 and TRBJ1-5, with TRBD1 matching over 7 bases. The V gene's germline CDR1 is SGHKS and CDR2 YYEKEE (reference sequence). Trimming removed 4 bases from V and 5 bases from J; junction bases left unmatched: 6. The CDR3 is made up of 14 amino acids. The CDR3: CASSRGTADQPQHF. The CDR3 DNA reads as TGTGCCAGCAGCCGAGGGACAGCCGATCAGCCCCAGCATTTT.

The V and J genes are TRBV6-5 and TRBJ2-7; a weak D match, TRBD1 (5 bases). The CDR3 length is 14 residues. Germline V gene sequence: CDR1 MNHEY, CDR2 SVGAGI. The ends were cut back, 5 bases at V and 3 bases at J, with 14 bases in the middle. Here the CDR3 reads CASSQLAGLYEQYF. The CDR3 DNA reads as TGTGCCAGCAGTCAACTGGCAGGGCTCTACGAGCAGTACTTC.

The gene calls are TRBV19 and TRBJ1-5; no definite D call. CDR3 length: 15 residues. The V gene's germline CDR1 is LNHDA and CDR2 SQIVND (reference sequence). Trimming removed 5 bases from V and 0 bases from J, with 11 bases in between. The CDR3 DNA sequence: TGTGCCAGTAGTCCTCAGGTTAATAGCAATCAGCCCCAGCATTTT. Protein: CASSPQVNSNQPQHF.

This clone occurred once. The V and J genes are TRBV6-5 and TRBJ1-2; unclear D gene. The CDR3 runs 15 residues. V lost 2 bases to trimming and J lost 5 bases, with 15 bases between them. The germline V gene has CDR1 MNHEY and CDR2 SVGAGI. The CDR3 is CASSYLGKTSYGYTF. Here the CDR3 DNA reads TGTGCCAGCAGTTACCTCGGGAAAACCTCTTATGGCTACACCTTC.

The CDR3 DNA sequence: TGTGCCAGCAGCTCGGGGGGGGCTCTAAGCACTACTGAAGCTTTCTTT. Translated, it gives CASSSGGALSTTEAFF. The V gene is TRBV5-4, the J gene TRBJ1-1; a weak D match, TRBD1 (6 bases). V lost 3 bases, J lost 5 bases, and 20 bases lay in between. The CDR3 extends over 16 amino acids. From germline, CDR1 is SGHNT and CDR2 YYREEE (reference sequence).

The rearrangement joins TRBV7-2 to TRBJ2-7; D is possibly TRBD1 (5 bases). The germline CDR1 and CDR2 sequences are SGHTA and FQGNSA. The CDR3 spans 14 residues. Trimming stripped 1 base from V and 2 bases from J, with 9 bases between. CDR3 sequence (DNA): TGTGCCAGCAGCTTAGTCACAGGCACCTACGAGCAGTACTTC. Its protein is CASSLVTGTYEQYF.

This clone was counted a few times. This chain connects TRBV6-2 or TRBV6-3 to TRBJ1-1; 9 bases are a match to TRBD1. The CDR3 sequence is 17 residues long. V was clipped by 2 bases and J by 4 bases; unmatched bases: 11. Germline V gene data show CDR1 as MNHEY and CDR2 as SVGEGT. CDR3 residues: CASSYSLRDRVTTEAFF. For the CDR3, the DNA is TGTGCCAGCAGTTACAGTCTGAGGGACAGGGTCACCACTGAAGCTTTCTTT.

This chain links TRBV29-1 with TRBJ2-5; TRBD1 might be the D (5 bases). The V gene lost 3 bases and the J gene lost 2 bases, with 16 bases spanning the gap. CDR1 and CDR2 from the germline V gene are SQVTM and ANQGSEA. The CDR3 runs 15 residues. CDR3 sequence reads: CSVEGAPTAQETQYF. The CDR3, as DNA: TGCAGCGTTGAGGGCGCCCCGACAGCACAAGAGACCCAGTACTTC.